Listed below are T cell receptor beta chains from one sample, sequenced in a study of shared clonotypes between healthy human individuals. Measured with immunoSEQ multiplex PCR; TCRdb has only the in-frame clones, and not every one. The sample consists of 550,000 to 600,000 clones, around 80% of them appearing once. Sequencing was done on a sample of PBMCs. These receptors originate from a woman aged 40 to 50 in good health. Some clones in this sample may be carry-over from other donors' samples. The CDR3 runs from the conserved cysteine through the conserved F or W. D genes are given only for firm matches. Size is stated for part of the rows, as once, few or many counts, or as a class when the clone is expanded.

D	J	V	size	CDR3	DNA
TRBD1	TRBJ1-1	TRBV29-1	-	CSVKKAQGANTGAFF	TGCAGCGTCAAAAAGGCACAGGGGGCGAACACTGGAGCTTTCTTT
-	TRBJ1-2	TRBV27	few	CASSFLGQGSYGYTF	TGTGCCAGCAGTTTCCTCGGGCAGGGGTCCTATGGCTACACCTTC
-	TRBJ1-1	TRBV5-1	-	CASILDGDTEAFF	TGCGCCAGCATCCTGGACGGGGACACTGAAGCTTTCTTT
-	TRBJ2-1	TRBV10-3	-	CAISEPGAYNEQFF	TGTGCCATCAGTGAGCCGGGGGCGTACAATGAGCAGTTCTTC
-	TRBJ2-1	TRBV19	-	CASSMGRAEQFF	TGTGCCAGTAGTATGGGTCGGGCCGAGCAGTTCTTC
-	TRBJ1-2	TRBV28	-	CASSLFGGSGYGYTF	TGTGCCAGCAGTTTATTTGGGGGCAGCGGCTATGGCTACACCTTC
-	TRBJ1-5	TRBV6-6	-	CASSLEVRLDQPQHF	TGTGCCAGCAGTTTAGAGGTCAGGTTAGATCAGCCCCAGCATTTT
-	TRBJ2-1	TRBV10-3	few	CAIRLGGGSYNEQFF	TGTGCCATCAGACTCGGAGGAGGATCCTACAATGAGCAGTTCTTC
TRBD1	TRBJ2-7	TRBV19	-	CASSSRTGEQYF	TGTGCCAGTAGTTCACGGACAGGCGAGCAGTACTTC
-	TRBJ2-1	TRBV7-3	-	CASSLTGLPYNEQFF	TGTGCCAGCAGCTTAACAGGGCTGCCCTACAATGAGCAGTTCTTC
-	TRBJ2-1	TRBV6-6	-	CASSYGDPSYNEQFF	TGTGCCAGCAGTTACGGGGACCCCTCCTACAATGAGCAGTTCTTC
-	TRBJ2-2	TRBV5-8	-	CASSLGQGIGELFF	TGTGCCAGCAGCTTGGGGCAGGGCATCGGGGAGCTGTTTTTT
-	TRBJ2-7	TRBV7-9	-	CASSSRGGVEQYF	TGTGCCAGCAGCTCCCGAGGGGGAGTCGAGCAGTACTTC
-	TRBJ2-3	TRBV28	-	CASSRPLGSTDTQYF	TGTGCCAGCAGCCGACCACTGGGCAGCACAGATACGCAGTATTTT
-	TRBJ2-7	TRBV6-5	-	CASTGANSYEQYF	TGTGCCAGCACCGGGGCAAACTCCTACGAGCAGTACTTC
TRBD1	TRBJ1-2	TRBV5-4	once	CASSFGDRGRSGYTF	TGTGCCAGCAGCTTTGGGGACAGGGGGCGAAGTGGCTACACCTTC
-	TRBJ1-1	TRBV10-1	-	CASSSNTSTEAFF	TGCGCCAGCAGTTCGAACACCAGCACTGAAGCTTTCTTT